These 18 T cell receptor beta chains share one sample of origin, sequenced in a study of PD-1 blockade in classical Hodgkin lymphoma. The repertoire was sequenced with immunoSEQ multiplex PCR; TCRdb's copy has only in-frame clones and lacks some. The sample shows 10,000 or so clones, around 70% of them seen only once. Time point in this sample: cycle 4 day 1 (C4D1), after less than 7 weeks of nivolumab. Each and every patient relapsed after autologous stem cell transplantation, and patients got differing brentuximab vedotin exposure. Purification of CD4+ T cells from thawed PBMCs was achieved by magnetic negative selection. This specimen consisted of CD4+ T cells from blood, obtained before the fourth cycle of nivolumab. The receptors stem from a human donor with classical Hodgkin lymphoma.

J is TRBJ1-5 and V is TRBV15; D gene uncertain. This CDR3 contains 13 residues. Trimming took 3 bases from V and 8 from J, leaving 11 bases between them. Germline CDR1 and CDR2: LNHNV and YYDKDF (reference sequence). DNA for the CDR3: TGTGCCACCAGCAGTGCCCGATTTGAGCCCCAGCATTTT. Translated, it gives CATSSARFEPQHF.

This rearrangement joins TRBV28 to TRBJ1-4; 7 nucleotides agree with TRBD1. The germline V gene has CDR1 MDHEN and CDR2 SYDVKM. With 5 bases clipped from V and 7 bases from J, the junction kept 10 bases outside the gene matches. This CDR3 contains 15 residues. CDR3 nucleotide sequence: TGTGCCAGCAGTCCGGGGAGGGGGCTCCGTGAAAAACTGTTTTTT. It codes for CASSPGRGLREKLFF.

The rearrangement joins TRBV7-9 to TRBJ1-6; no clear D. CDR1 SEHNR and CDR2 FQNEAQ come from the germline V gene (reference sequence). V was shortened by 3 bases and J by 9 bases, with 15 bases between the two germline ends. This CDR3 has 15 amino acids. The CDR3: CASSFGSTYLSPLHF. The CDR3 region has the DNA TGTGCCAGCAGCTTCGGTTCTACATATCTTTCACCCCTCCACTTT.

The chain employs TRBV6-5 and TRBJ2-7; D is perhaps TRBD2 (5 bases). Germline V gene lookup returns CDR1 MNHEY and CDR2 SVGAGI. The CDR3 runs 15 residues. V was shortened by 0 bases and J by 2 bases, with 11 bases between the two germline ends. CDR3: CASSYSRGSPYEQYF. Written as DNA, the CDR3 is TGTGCCAGCAGTTACTCCCGCGGGTCCCCCTACGAGCAGTACTTC.

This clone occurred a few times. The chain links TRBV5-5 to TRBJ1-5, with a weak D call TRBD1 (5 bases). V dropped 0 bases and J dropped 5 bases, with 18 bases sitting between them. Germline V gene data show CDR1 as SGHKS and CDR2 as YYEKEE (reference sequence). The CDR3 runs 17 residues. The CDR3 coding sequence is TGTGCCAGCAGCTTGGTGTTTCGGGCGCAGGGACATCAGCCCCAGCATTTT. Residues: CASSLVFRAQGHQPQHF. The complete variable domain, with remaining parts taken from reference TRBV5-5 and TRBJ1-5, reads DAGVTQSPTHLIKTRGQQVTLRCSPISGHKSVSWYQQVLGQGPQFIFQYYEKEERGRGNFPDRFSARQFPNYSSELNVNALLLGDSALYLCASSLVFRAQGHQPQHFGDGTRLSIL.

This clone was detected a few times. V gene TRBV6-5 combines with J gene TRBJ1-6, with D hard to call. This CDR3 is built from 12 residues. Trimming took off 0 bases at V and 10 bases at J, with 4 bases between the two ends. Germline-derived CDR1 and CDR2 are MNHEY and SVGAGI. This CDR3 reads CASSYSKSPLHF. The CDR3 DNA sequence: TGTGCCAGCAGTTACTCGAAATCACCCCTCCACTTT.

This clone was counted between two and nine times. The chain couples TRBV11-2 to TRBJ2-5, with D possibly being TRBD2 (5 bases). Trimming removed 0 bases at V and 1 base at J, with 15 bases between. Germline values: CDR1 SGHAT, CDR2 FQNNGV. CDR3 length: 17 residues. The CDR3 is CASSLEASPGCQETQYF. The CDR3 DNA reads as TGTGCCAGCAGCTTAGAGGCTAGCCCGGGGTGCCAAGAGACCCAGTACTTC.

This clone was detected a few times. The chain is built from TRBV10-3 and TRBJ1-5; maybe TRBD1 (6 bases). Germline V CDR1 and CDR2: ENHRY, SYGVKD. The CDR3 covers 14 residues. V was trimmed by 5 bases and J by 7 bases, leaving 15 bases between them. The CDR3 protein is CAISRDPQGQPQHF. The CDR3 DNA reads TGTGCCATCAGTCGGGACCCGCAGGGGCAGCCCCAGCATTTT.

In DNA, the CDR3 is TGTGCCAGCACCGTAAGGGGCCATTCTGACGAGCAGTACTTC. Translated, it gives CASTVRGHSDEQYF. This chain connects TRBV28 to TRBJ2-7; TRBD1 is a possible D gene (5 bases). The germline CDR1 and CDR2 sequences are MDHEN and SYDVKM. V was cut by 7 bases and J by 5 bases, with 18 bases left in between. This CDR3 contains 14 residues.

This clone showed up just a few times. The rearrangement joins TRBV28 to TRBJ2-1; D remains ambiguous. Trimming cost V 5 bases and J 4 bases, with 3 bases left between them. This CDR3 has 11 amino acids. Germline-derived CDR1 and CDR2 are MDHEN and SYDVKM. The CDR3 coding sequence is TGTGCCAGCAGTGGGTACAATGAGCAGTTCTTC. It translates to CASSGYNEQFF.

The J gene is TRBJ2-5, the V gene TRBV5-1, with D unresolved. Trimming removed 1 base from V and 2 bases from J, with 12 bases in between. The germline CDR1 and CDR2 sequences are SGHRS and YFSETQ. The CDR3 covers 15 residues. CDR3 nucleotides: TGCGCCAGCAGCTTGACTCGGTCTGGGCAAGAGACCCAGTACTTC. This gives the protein CASSLTRSGQETQYF.

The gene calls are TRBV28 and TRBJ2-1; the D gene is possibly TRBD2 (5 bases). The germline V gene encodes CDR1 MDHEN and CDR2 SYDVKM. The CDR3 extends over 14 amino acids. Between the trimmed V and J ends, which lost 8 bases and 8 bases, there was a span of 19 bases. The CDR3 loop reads CASGYRGIGDEQFF. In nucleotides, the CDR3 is TGTGCCAGCGGGTACAGAGGCATCGGGGATGAGCAGTTCTTC.

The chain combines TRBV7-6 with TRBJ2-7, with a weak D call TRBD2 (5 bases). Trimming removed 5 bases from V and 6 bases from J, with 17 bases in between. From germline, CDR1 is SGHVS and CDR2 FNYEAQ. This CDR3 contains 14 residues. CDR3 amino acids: CASSAKPTSFEQYF. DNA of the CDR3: TGTGCCAGCAGCGCAAAGCCTACTAGTTTCGAGCAGTACTTC. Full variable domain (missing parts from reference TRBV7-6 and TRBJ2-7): GAGVSQSPRYKVTKRGQDVALRCDPISGHVSLYWYRQALGQGPEFLTYFNYEAQQDKSGLPNDRFSAERPEGSISTLTIQRTEQRDSAMYRCASSAKPTSFEQYFGPGTRLTVT.

CDR3 sequence: CATSRDEGDEQFF. CDR3 sequence (DNA): TGTGCCACCAGCAGAGATGAGGGGGATGAGCAGTTCTTC. The chain joins TRBV15 to TRBJ2-1, with D possibly TRBD1 on 6 matching bases. Germline assignment: CDR1 LNHNV and CDR2 YYDKDF (reference sequence). This CDR3 comprises 13 residues. Trimming removed 0 bases from V and 8 bases from J, with 8 bases in between.

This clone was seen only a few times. CDR3 region: CASSLEGGTDTQYF. The CDR3 nucleotides are TGTGCCAGCAGCTTGGAGGGAGGGACAGATACGCAGTATTTT. V and J are TRBV5-5 and TRBJ2-3; TRBD2 matches 7 bases. Germline V gene data show CDR1 as SGHKS and CDR2 as YYEKEE (reference sequence). Unmatched junction bases numbered 1, after V lost 0 bases and J lost 3 bases. There are 14 residues in the CDR3.

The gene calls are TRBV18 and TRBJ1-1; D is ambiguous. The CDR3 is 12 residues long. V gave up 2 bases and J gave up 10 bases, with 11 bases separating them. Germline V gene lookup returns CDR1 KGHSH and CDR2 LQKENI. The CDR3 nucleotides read TGTGCCAGCTCACCAGGACCCACCGGAGCTTTCTTT. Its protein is CASSPGPTGAFF.

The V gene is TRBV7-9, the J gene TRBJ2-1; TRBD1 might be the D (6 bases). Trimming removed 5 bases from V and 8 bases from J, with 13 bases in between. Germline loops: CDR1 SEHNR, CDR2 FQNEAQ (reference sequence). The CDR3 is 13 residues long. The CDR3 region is CASSVFRGDEQFF. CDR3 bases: TGTGCCAGCAGCGTCTTCAGGGGAGATGAGCAGTTCTTC.

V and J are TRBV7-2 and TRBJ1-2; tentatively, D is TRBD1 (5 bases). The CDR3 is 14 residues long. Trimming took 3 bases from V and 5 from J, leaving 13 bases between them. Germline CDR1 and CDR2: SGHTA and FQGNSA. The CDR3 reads CASSLGPTQYGYTF. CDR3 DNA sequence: TGTGCCAGCAGCTTGGGGCCGACCCAGTATGGCTACACCTTC.